The 15 T cell receptor beta chains presented below share a single source sample, sequenced in a study of cytomegalovirus exposure and HLA in healthy donors. The PCR contained 60 Vbeta and 13 Jbeta primers. TCRdb keeps only in-frame clones here, not all; method: immunoSEQ multiplex PCR. The top ten clones hold about 12% of a sample with about 76,000 clones, about four fifths of them seen once. The specimen was PBMCs. The source is a male donor in good health and CMV-seropositive.

The gene calls are TRBV14 and TRBJ2-1, with 12 bases identical to TRBD2. Per the germline V gene, CDR1 is SGHDN and CDR2 is FVKESK. The CDR3 consists of 16 residues. J was trimmed by 10 bases and V by 3 bases; bases with no gene match: 10. CDR3 sequence (DNA): TGTGCCAGCAGCCACAGCCCTAGCGGGGGGGCGGGAGAGCAGTTCTTC. Translation: CASSHSPSGGAGEQFF.

This clone was detected once. This chain uses TRBV10-1 with TRBJ2-1, with 9 bases matching TRBD2. From germline, CDR1 is WNHNN and CDR2 SYGVQD (reference sequence). The length of the CDR3 is 15 residues. The V segment lost 4 bases and the J segment 2 bases; nucleotides outside the gene matches: 3. The CDR3, as DNA: TGCGCCAGCAGTGTGCAGCGGGGGGCCTACAATGAGCAGTTCTTC. Its protein is CASSVQRGAYNEQFF.

The V and J genes are TRBV10-3 and TRBJ1-1; no clear D gene. The germline V gene has CDR1 ENHRY and CDR2 SYGVKD. The CDR3 totals 16 residues. V dropped 0 bases and J dropped 1 base, with 12 bases sitting between them. The CDR3 nucleotides read TGTGCCATCAGTGAGTCGGGCGCCTTCCCGAACACTGAAGCTTTCTTT. This codes for CAISESGAFPNTEAFF.

The chain employs TRBV7-8 and TRBJ2-1, with D tentatively TRBD2 (6 bases). V dropped 5 bases and J dropped 4 bases, with 9 bases sitting between them. Looked up from germline, CDR1 is SGHVS and CDR2 is FQNEAQ. The CDR3 has 13 residues. CDR3 sequence: CASSEGLYNEQFF. The CDR3 nucleotides read TGTGCCAGCAGCGAGGGACTTTACAATGAGCAGTTCTTC.

This sequence joins TRBV29-1 and TRBJ2-3; TRBD2 matches 8 bases. Germline V CDR1 and CDR2: SQVTM, ANQGSEA. The J segment lost 2 bases and the V segment lost 6 bases, leaving 13 bases of the junction unmatched. The CDR3 extends over 16 amino acids. The CDR3 protein is CSVEQAGVGPTDTQYF. The CDR3 bases are TGCAGCGTCGAACAAGCGGGAGTGGGTCCCACAGATACGCAGTATTTT.

This clone was counted a single time. V gene TRBV10-3 combines with J gene TRBJ2-1; 8 bases align to TRBD1. This CDR3 comprises 15 residues. Looked up from germline, CDR1 is ENHRY and CDR2 is SYGVKD. Losses at the gene ends were 6 bases for V and 3 bases for J; bases not matched to a gene: 7. In DNA form, the CDR3 reads TGTGCCATCAGGGTGGGACAGGAGATCTACAATGAGCAGTTCTTC. Protein: CAIRVGQEIYNEQFF.

This clone was seen a handful of times. The genes are TRBV6-5 and TRBJ2-1; 8 bases fit TRBD2. Germline trimming cut 8 bases from V and 7 bases from J; bases unmatched to any gene: 13. The germline CDR1 and CDR2 sequences are MNHEY and SVGAGI. The CDR3 length is 15 residues. Written as DNA, the CDR3 is TGTGCCAGCGGGCCGACGAGCGGGAGTTTGAATGAGCAGTTCTTC. This encodes CASGPTSGSLNEQFF.

V and J are TRBV18 and TRBJ2-1; 12 bases match TRBD2. V was clipped by 5 bases and J by 7 bases; unmatched bases: 3. In germline, CDR1 is KGHSH, CDR2 LQKENI. This CDR3 has 14 residues. CDR3 region: CASSTSGGLNEQFF. CDR3 nucleotides: TGTGCCAGCTCAACTAGCGGGGGGTTGAATGAGCAGTTCTTC.

This chain connects TRBV5-3 to TRBJ2-7; D call uncertain. TRBV5-3 is given ORF status, its function remaining uncertain. Trimming shortened V by 6 bases and J by 2 bases, and 12 bases separated the two germline ends. The CDR3 sequence is 13 residues long. The CDR3 sequence: CARIRGDPYEQYF. The CDR3 DNA follows: TGTGCCAGAATAAGAGGAGACCCCTACGAGCAGTACTTC.

The J gene is TRBJ2-3, the V gene TRBV19; tentatively, D is TRBD2 (6 bases). Germline V gene data show CDR1 as LNHDA and CDR2 as SQIVND (reference sequence). The CDR3 loop spans 16 amino acids. V shed 6 bases and J shed 8 bases, with 24 bases lying between them. This chain's CDR3 is CASRSSGPRPSATQYF. In nucleotides, the CDR3 is TGTGCCAGTAGGAGTAGCGGTCCGCGTCCGTCTGCTACGCAGTATTTT.

The CDR3 is CASSRVWTSGESYEQYF. In DNA form, the CDR3 reads TGCGCCAGCAGCCGGGTATGGACTAGCGGGGAATCCTACGAGCAGTACTTC. This rearrangement joins TRBV5-1 to TRBJ2-5; TRBD2 matches at 12 bases. The J call may be incorrect, as the DNA end agrees better with TRBJ2-7. Germline CDR1 reads SGHRS; CDR2 reads YFSETQ. This CDR3 has 17 residues.

The V call is TRBV9, the J call TRBJ2-5; 8 bases line up with TRBD2. This CDR3 contains 15 residues. Germline V CDR1 and CDR2: SGDLS, YYNGEE. V was clipped by 3 bases and J by 5 bases; unmatched bases: 9. The CDR3 coding sequence is TGTGCCAGCAGCGGAGCGGGGACTAGAAGGGAGACCCAGTACTTC. Residues: CASSGAGTRRETQYF.

This chain connects TRBV12-5 to TRBJ2-6, with TRBD2 matching over 9 bases. The germline CDR1 and CDR2 sequences are LGHNT and FRNRAP. This CDR3 comprises 18 residues. Trimming at V came to 0 bases and at J to 0 bases, leaving 3 bases not matched to a gene. In DNA form, the CDR3 reads TGTGCTAGTGGTTTGGTGAGTAGCGGGGGCTCTGGGGCCAACGTCCTGACTTTC. It yields the protein CASGLVSSGGSGANVLTF.

V usage is TRBV9 and J usage is TRBJ2-1; 10 positions match TRBD2. Germline V lookup: CDR1 SGDLS, CDR2 YYNGEE. J lost 8 bases, V lost 0 bases, and 14 bases had no gene match. The CDR3 is 18 amino acids. The CDR3 here is CASSVATGTAGGPYEQFF. CDR3 DNA: TGTGCCAGCAGCGTAGCTACGGGAACAGCGGGAGGGCCTTATGAGCAGTTCTTC.

The chain is built from TRBV30 and TRBJ1-1; D is unresolved. There are 14 residues in the CDR3. Germline V lookup: CDR1 GTSNPN, CDR2 SVGIG (reference sequence). Between the trimmed V and J ends, which lost 0 bases and 1 base, there was a span of 9 bases. DNA of the CDR3: TGTGCCTGGAGTGTTTCGTCCTGGAACACTGAAGCTTTCTTT. Translation: CAWSVSSWNTEAFF.